Listed here are 23 T cell receptor beta chains from one sample, sequenced in a study of cytomegalovirus exposure and HLA in healthy donors. PCR employed 60 Vbeta and 13 Jbeta primers. Assay used: immunoSEQ multiplex PCR; TCRdb lists only in-frame clones, some missing. The repertoire holds 210,000 or so clones, roughly four fifths seen once, with about 9.4% in the top ten. What was sequenced was PBMCs. The receptors derive from a woman between 45 and 65 years old in good health and CMV-seropositive.

The chain has TRBV19 and TRBJ1-2; D remains unclear. The V gene lost 5 bases and the J gene lost 7 bases, with 14 bases spanning the gap. This CDR3 has 13 residues. Germline V lookup: CDR1 LNHDA, CDR2 SQIVND (reference sequence). The CDR3 coding sequence is TGTGCCAGTAGTCCCACCTCTTTAGCTGGCTACACCTTC. Its protein is CASSPTSLAGYTF.

The chain couples TRBV27 to TRBJ2-5; no definite D call. The germline CDR1 and CDR2 sequences are MNHEY and SMNVEV (reference sequence). The CDR3 sequence is 15 residues long. V lost 2 bases to trimming and J lost 1 base, with 11 bases between them. CDR3 region: CASSLIPRLQETQYF. Here the CDR3 DNA reads TGTGCCAGCAGTTTAATACCTAGGCTCCAAGAGACCCAGTACTTC.

This chain joins TRBV6-5 and TRBJ1-2; 8 bases are shared with TRBD1. The CDR3 sequence is 14 residues long. The V gene end was trimmed by 3 bases and the J gene end by 8 bases; junction bases not matched to a gene: 8. Looked up from germline, CDR1 is MNHEY and CDR2 is SVGAGI. The CDR3 coding sequence is TGTGCCAGCAGTTATGAGGGGACAGGCGGGGGCTACACCTTC. Protein: CASSYEGTGGGYTF.

The chain carries TRBV2 and TRBJ2-3; 7 bases match TRBD2. CDR3 length equals 15 residues. From germline, CDR1 is SNHLY and CDR2 FYNNEI. V trimming: 4 bases; J trimming: 2 bases; junction bases outside the gene matches: 6. CDR3 in DNA: TGTGCCAGCAGTGGCCTAGCGGTGGTCACAGATACGCAGTATTTT. Amino acids: CASSGLAVVTDTQYF.

This clone was recorded only once. The chain links TRBV4-2 to TRBJ1-1, with 8 positions matching TRBD1. V lost 3 bases and J lost 3; bases outside the gene matches: 6. The CDR3 is made up of 15 amino acids. Germline V gene data show CDR1 as LGHNA and CDR2 as YNFKEQ. DNA for the CDR3: TGTGCCAGCAGCCAGGTCGACAGGGGATACACTGAAGCTTTCTTT. This sequence encodes CASSQVDRGYTEAFF.

The CDR3 DNA reads TGCGCCAGCAGCTTGGGGCAGGGCAACTCCTACGAGCAGTACTTC. Translating gives CASSLGQGNSYEQYF. V gene TRBV5-1 combines with J gene TRBJ2-7, with D maybe TRBD1 (5 bases). V lost 0 bases and J 0 bases, leaving 10 bases between the germline ends. CDR1 and CDR2 from the germline V gene are SGHRS and YFSETQ. CDR3 size: 15 residues.

The CDR3 DNA follows: TGTGCCAGCAGTCCCAGGGGCGAGACTAACTATGGCTACACCTTC. This codes for CASSPRGETNYGYTF. The rearrangement uses TRBV6-5 and TRBJ1-2, with D maybe TRBD1 (6 bases). The CDR3 totals 15 residues. V shed 5 bases and J shed 0 bases, with 13 bases lying between them. The germline CDR1 and CDR2 sequences are MNHEY and SVGAGI.

The gene calls are TRBV11-2 and TRBJ1-4; D is ambiguous. Germline CDR1 is SGHAT and CDR2 is FQNNGV. The length of the CDR3 is 16 residues. V shed 0 bases and J shed 4 bases, with 12 bases lying between them. CDR3 sequence (DNA): TGTGCCAGCAGCTTAGATTTCGGGGTGTATAATGAAAAACTGTTTTTT. Translation gives CASSLDFGVYNEKLFF.

Note on this clone: This same CDR3 is encoded by further DNA sequences in the sample. The chain employs TRBV2 and TRBJ2-7; unclear D gene. Germline V gene lookup returns CDR1 SNHLY and CDR2 FYNNEI. Between the trimmed V and J ends, which lost 8 bases and 2 bases, there was a span of 4 bases. This CDR3 has 10 residues. This CDR3 is CASAAYEQYF. The CDR3 coding sequence is TGTGCCAGCGCAGCCTACGAGCAGTACTTC.

The genes are TRBV19 and TRBJ1-1; D remains unclear. V was trimmed by 3 bases and J by 1 base, leaving 12 bases between them. CDR1 LNHDA and CDR2 SQIVND come from the germline V gene (reference sequence). The CDR3 has 15 residues. CDR3: CASSIVYSSNTEAFF. In DNA form, the CDR3 reads TGTGCCAGTAGTATCGTATACAGCTCGAACACTGAAGCTTTCTTT.

This clone was counted between two and nine times. The chain links TRBV7-6 to TRBJ2-7; 12 bases match TRBD2. V gave up 4 bases and J gave up 7 bases; unmatched junction bases: 5. The germline gives CDR1 SGHVS, CDR2 FNYEAQ. CDR3 length equals 14 residues. The CDR3 sequence: CASSSGLAGNEQYF. In nucleotides, the CDR3 is TGTGCCAGCAGCTCCGGACTAGCGGGGAATGAGCAGTACTTC.

V and J are TRBV18 and TRBJ2-7, with 9 bases identical to TRBD1. The germline V gene encodes CDR1 KGHSH and CDR2 LQKENI. The CDR3 is made up of 15 amino acids. J lost 5 bases, V lost 6 bases, and 11 bases had no gene match. The CDR3 DNA follows: TGTGCCAGCTCGCCAACCGGGACAGGGTCGGACGAGCAGTACTTC. Residues: CASSPTGTGSDEQYF.

This chain links TRBV5-4 with TRBJ2-7, with a weak D call TRBD2 (5 bases). The CDR3 consists of 15 residues. The germline gives CDR1 SGHNT, CDR2 YYREEE (reference sequence). V lost 3 bases to trimming and J lost 3 bases, with 16 bases between them. The CDR3 here is CASSYDGSGYYEQYF. The CDR3 DNA reads TGTGCCAGCAGCTACGACGGAAGCGGATACTACGAGCAGTACTTC.

The chain links TRBV4-3 to TRBJ2-7; possible D gene TRBD2, 6 bases. Germline values: CDR1 LGHNA, CDR2 YSLEER. The CDR3 is made up of 15 amino acids. Trimming pared 0 bases from V and 3 bases from J, leaving 12 bases between. CDR3 region: CASSQDLTGDYEQYF. The CDR3 coding sequence is TGCGCCAGCAGCCAAGACCTGACGGGGGACTACGAGCAGTACTTC.

Only a few counts were recorded for this clone. This sequence joins TRBV18 and TRBJ1-5; 8 nucleotides align to TRBD1. The germline gives CDR1 KGHSH, CDR2 LQKENI. The CDR3 length is 20 residues. J lost 2 bases, V lost 1 base, and 16 bases had no gene match. CDR3 region: CASSPLGTGGRAIGNQPQHF. The DNA for the CDR3 is TGTGCCAGCTCACCACTTGGAACAGGGGGTCGCGCTATTGGCAATCAGCCCCAGCATTTT.

The table lists this clone with a count of one. V usage is TRBV6-5 and J usage is TRBJ1-2; a possible D gene is TRBD1 (6 bases). V was pared by 4 bases and J by 2 bases, with 17 bases between. Germline V gene lookup returns CDR1 MNHEY and CDR2 SVGAGI. This CDR3 spans 16 amino acids. The DNA for the CDR3 is TGTGCCAGCAGTTTCTCACCCCCAGGGGCCAACTATGGCTACACCTTC. The encoded protein is CASSFSPPGANYGYTF.

The V gene is TRBV5-1, the J gene TRBJ2-2; 8 bases line up with TRBD2. This CDR3 has 17 amino acids. The germline V gene encodes CDR1 SGHRS and CDR2 YFSETQ. The V gene end was trimmed by 2 bases and the J gene end by 0 bases; junction bases not matched to a gene: 6. The CDR3 spells CASSLLAVRTNTGELFF. The CDR3 DNA sequence: TGCGCCAGCAGCTTACTAGCGGTCCGTACGAACACCGGGGAGCTGTTTTTT.

This clone was detected only once. The V and J genes are TRBV7-9 and TRBJ2-5; the match to TRBD1 covers 9 bases. The germline CDR1 and CDR2 sequences are SEHNR and FQNEAQ (reference sequence). CDR3 length: 15 residues. Trimming removed 7 bases from V and 1 base from J; junction bases left unmatched: 7. The CDR3 DNA is TGTGCCAGCAACGGACAGGGGCGCATCCAAGAGACCCAGTACTTC. Translating it yields CASNGQGRIQETQYF. The full variable domain, in which reference TRBV7-9 and TRBJ2-5 provide the parts outside the CDR3, is DTGVSQNPRHKITKRGQNVTFRCDPISEHNRLYWYRQTLGQGPEFLTYFQNEAQLEKSRLLSDRFSAERPKGSFSTLEIQRTEQGDSAMYLCASNGQGRIQETQYFGPGTRLLVL.

The chain links TRBV7-2 to TRBJ2-5; 16 bases fit TRBD2. CDR3 length equals 15 residues. The V and J ends lost 3 bases and 10 bases, in that order; junction bases with no gene match: 5. CDR1 and CDR2 (germline): SGHTA, FQGNSA. CDR3: CASSFGGTSGGGQYF. In DNA form, the CDR3 reads TGTGCCAGCAGCTTCGGCGGGACTAGCGGGGGGGGCCAGTACTTC.

J is TRBJ2-3 and V is TRBV5-1, with D possibly matching TRBD1 (6 bases). Germline loops: CDR1 SGHRS, CDR2 YFSETQ. The V gene lost 6 bases and the J gene lost 1 base, with 12 bases spanning the gap. CDR3 length equals 14 residues. This chain's CDR3 is CASKDRQGTDTQYF. The CDR3, as DNA: TGCGCCAGCAAGGACCGACAGGGCACAGATACGCAGTATTTT.

The CDR3 DNA reads TGTGCCTGGAGGGCCGACACCCTTACCGGGGAGCTGTTTTTT. As protein: CAWRADTLTGELFF. The chain links TRBV30 to TRBJ2-2; D not resolved. The CDR3 extends over 14 amino acids. Germline V CDR1 and CDR2: GTSNPN, SVGIG (reference sequence). V dropped 3 bases and J dropped 5 bases, with 13 bases sitting between them. The variable domain in full, completed from reference TRBV30 and TRBJ2-2, reads SQTIHQWPATLVQPVGSPLSLECTVEGTSNPNLYWYRQAAGRGLQLLFYSVGIGQISSEVPQNLSASRPQDRQFILSSKKLLLSDSGFYLCAWRADTLTGELFFGEGSRLTVL.

In this sample, this clone turned up once. The chain employs TRBV27 and TRBJ1-5; the D is unclear. The germline V and J ends were trimmed by 5 bases and 1 base, with 15 bases remaining between them. This CDR3 is 16 amino acids long. CDR1 is MNHEY and CDR2 is SMNVEV in the germline V gene (reference sequence). Here the CDR3 reads CASSLGSPLSNQPQHF. DNA of the CDR3: TGTGCCAGCAGTCTTGGCAGCCCACTAAGCAATCAGCCCCAGCATTTT.

This clone has just a few counts. This chain connects TRBV18 to TRBJ1-1; unclear D gene. The CDR3 runs 13 residues. Looked up from germline, CDR1 is KGHSH and CDR2 is LQKENI. The ends were cut back, 5 bases at V and 1 base at J, with 8 bases in the middle. In DNA form, the CDR3 reads TGTGCCAGCTCAGAGGGAACGAACACTGAAGCTTTCTTT. Its protein product is CASSEGTNTEAFF.